Following are 7 T cell receptor beta chains from one sample sequenced in a study of OX40 agonist ivuxolimab in advanced cancers. Sequencing was performed with immunoSEQ multiplex PCR; in TCRdb, only in-frame clones are kept and a portion is missing. In the table there are about 47,000 clones, 84% of which are singletons. The sequencing here drew on CD4+ or CD8+ T cells sorted from blood, taken in a trial of the OX40 agonist ivuxolimab. Receptor source: an adult with an advanced solid tumor such as melanoma, head and neck, liver or kidney cancer.

Judged by abundance, this clone is medium-sized. The chain links TRBV6-4 to TRBJ1-6; D perhaps matches TRBD1 (5 bases). The CDR3 totals 15 residues. Germline CDR1 and CDR2: MRHNA and SNTAGT. The V gene lost 6 bases and the J gene lost 5 bases, with 14 bases spanning the gap. Written as DNA, the CDR3 is TGTGCCAGCAGCCTGATTGTAGGGGATAATTCACCCCTCCACTTT. It translates to CASSLIVGDNSPLHF.

This chain links TRBV9 with TRBJ1-5; perhaps TRBD1 as D (5 bases). Germline lookup yields CDR1 SGDLS and CDR2 YYNGEE. This CDR3 region has 16 residues. Trimming removed 4 bases from V and 5 bases from J, with 19 bases in between. CDR3 region: CASSPGWGGGYQPQHF. The CDR3 DNA follows: TGTGCCAGCAGCCCGGGGTGGGGCGGAGGATATCAGCCCCAGCATTTT.

The chain has TRBV6-4 and TRBJ2-6; a weak D match, TRBD1 (6 bases). Trimming pared 2 bases from V and 0 bases from J, leaving 14 bases between. This CDR3 region has 18 residues. Germline V CDR1 and CDR2: MRHNA, SNTAGT. CDR3 amino acids: CASSDVGTSSSGANVLTF. CDR3 bases: TGTGCCAGCAGTGACGTAGGGACATCTAGCTCTGGGGCCAACGTCCTGACTTTC.

This chain connects TRBV5-4 to TRBJ2-3; 11 bases fit TRBD2. Per germline, CDR1 SGHNT and CDR2 YYREEE (reference sequence). This CDR3 contains 17 residues. J gave up 5 bases and V 3 bases, and 11 bases lay outside the gene matches. The CDR3 nucleotides are TGTGCCAGCAGCTACCCCGTAGCGGGAGGGGGCAAAGATACGCAGTATTTT. Translated, it gives CASSYPVAGGGKDTQYF.

This chain links TRBV6-1 with TRBJ2-7; D possibly uses TRBD1 or TRBD2 (5 bases each). This CDR3 is 15 amino acids long. The V end lost 6 bases, the J end lost 0 bases, and 15 bases lay between the germline ends. CDR1 is MNHNS, CDR2 SASEGT, per germline. The CDR3 here is CASRRRDLSSYEQYF. The CDR3 nucleotides are TGTGCCAGCAGACGCCGGGACCTAAGCTCCTACGAGCAGTACTTC.

The rearrangement links TRBV7-9 to TRBJ2-7; D not certain. Deletions cut 7 bases from V and 2 bases from J, with 18 bases between. CDR3 length: 15 residues. Germline V gives CDR1 SEHNR, CDR2 FQNEAQ (reference sequence). The CDR3 spells CASTSSPTSTYEQYF. The CDR3 DNA follows: TGTGCCAGCACATCTTCTCCCACCAGCACCTACGAGCAGTACTTC.

The CDR3 spells CASSYFAGGMYEQYF. CDR3 nucleotides: TGTGCCAGCAGTTATTTCGCTGGCGGGATGTACGAGCAGTACTTC. The chain recombines TRBV6-5 with TRBJ2-7, with D possibly matching TRBD2 (6 bases). The germline CDR1 and CDR2 sequences are MNHEY and SVGAGI. The CDR3 has 15 amino acids. V was pared by 3 bases and J by 4 bases, with 16 bases between.